This T cell receptor (beta chain) was identified in a study of CD8+CD57+ T cells in acquired aplastic anemia. Overall study findings and caveats: The number of CD8+ CDR3 sequences shared by patients and controls was roughly 30. Simpson's diversity of CD8+ cells was not significantly different in patients compared with controls.

Trimming stripped 4 bases from V and 1 base from J, with 7 bases between. Germline CDR1 is SEHNR and CDR2 is FQNEAQ (reference sequence). CDR3 length equals 13 residues. Genomic DNA, serving as template, underwent TCR beta VDJ and CDR3 profiling. MiXCR, applied by TCRdb to the reads, yields one record per CDR3 protein. The sample includes tens of thousands of distinct CDR3 sequences, more than 75% seen only once; the top ten take 22%. Details on this clonotype: What it binds is unknown.

Sequencing was performed on sorted CD4+, CD8+, or CD8+CD57+ T cells (not recorded which) from PBMCs. V gene TRBV7-9 combines with J gene TRBJ2-5; D might be TRBD1 (6 bases). This sequence was found in a human donor in good health, serving as a control. The DNA of the CDR3 is TGTGCCAGCAGCTGGGGGCCCCAAGAGACCCAGTACTTC. Residues: CASSWGPQETQYF.